This TCR beta chain was documented in a study of blood T cell repertoires in COVID-19. CDR1 and CDR2 (germline): LGHNA, YNFKEQ. The CDR3 covers 15 residues. V trimming: 0 bases; J trimming: 8 bases; junction bases outside the gene matches: 2. As handled by the study authors: Nucleated cell counts were estimated from reference gene primer amplification. Only in-frame clones appear in the TCRdb table, and some are missing; sequencing was by immunoSEQ multiplex PCR. V, J and clone size derive from that table, while D and trimming were established from the DNA sequence. This table holds 98,000 or so clones, roughly nine tenths found once.

Sequenced sample: peripheral blood. The source of this sequence is a human donor in a cohort sampled during active COVID-19. V is TRBV4-2 and J is TRBJ1-4; 11 nucleotides line up with TRBD1. The CDR3 loop is CASSQDRTGGEKLFF. The CDR3 bases are TGTGCCAGCAGCCAAGATAGGACAGGGGGCGAAAAACTGTTTTTT.